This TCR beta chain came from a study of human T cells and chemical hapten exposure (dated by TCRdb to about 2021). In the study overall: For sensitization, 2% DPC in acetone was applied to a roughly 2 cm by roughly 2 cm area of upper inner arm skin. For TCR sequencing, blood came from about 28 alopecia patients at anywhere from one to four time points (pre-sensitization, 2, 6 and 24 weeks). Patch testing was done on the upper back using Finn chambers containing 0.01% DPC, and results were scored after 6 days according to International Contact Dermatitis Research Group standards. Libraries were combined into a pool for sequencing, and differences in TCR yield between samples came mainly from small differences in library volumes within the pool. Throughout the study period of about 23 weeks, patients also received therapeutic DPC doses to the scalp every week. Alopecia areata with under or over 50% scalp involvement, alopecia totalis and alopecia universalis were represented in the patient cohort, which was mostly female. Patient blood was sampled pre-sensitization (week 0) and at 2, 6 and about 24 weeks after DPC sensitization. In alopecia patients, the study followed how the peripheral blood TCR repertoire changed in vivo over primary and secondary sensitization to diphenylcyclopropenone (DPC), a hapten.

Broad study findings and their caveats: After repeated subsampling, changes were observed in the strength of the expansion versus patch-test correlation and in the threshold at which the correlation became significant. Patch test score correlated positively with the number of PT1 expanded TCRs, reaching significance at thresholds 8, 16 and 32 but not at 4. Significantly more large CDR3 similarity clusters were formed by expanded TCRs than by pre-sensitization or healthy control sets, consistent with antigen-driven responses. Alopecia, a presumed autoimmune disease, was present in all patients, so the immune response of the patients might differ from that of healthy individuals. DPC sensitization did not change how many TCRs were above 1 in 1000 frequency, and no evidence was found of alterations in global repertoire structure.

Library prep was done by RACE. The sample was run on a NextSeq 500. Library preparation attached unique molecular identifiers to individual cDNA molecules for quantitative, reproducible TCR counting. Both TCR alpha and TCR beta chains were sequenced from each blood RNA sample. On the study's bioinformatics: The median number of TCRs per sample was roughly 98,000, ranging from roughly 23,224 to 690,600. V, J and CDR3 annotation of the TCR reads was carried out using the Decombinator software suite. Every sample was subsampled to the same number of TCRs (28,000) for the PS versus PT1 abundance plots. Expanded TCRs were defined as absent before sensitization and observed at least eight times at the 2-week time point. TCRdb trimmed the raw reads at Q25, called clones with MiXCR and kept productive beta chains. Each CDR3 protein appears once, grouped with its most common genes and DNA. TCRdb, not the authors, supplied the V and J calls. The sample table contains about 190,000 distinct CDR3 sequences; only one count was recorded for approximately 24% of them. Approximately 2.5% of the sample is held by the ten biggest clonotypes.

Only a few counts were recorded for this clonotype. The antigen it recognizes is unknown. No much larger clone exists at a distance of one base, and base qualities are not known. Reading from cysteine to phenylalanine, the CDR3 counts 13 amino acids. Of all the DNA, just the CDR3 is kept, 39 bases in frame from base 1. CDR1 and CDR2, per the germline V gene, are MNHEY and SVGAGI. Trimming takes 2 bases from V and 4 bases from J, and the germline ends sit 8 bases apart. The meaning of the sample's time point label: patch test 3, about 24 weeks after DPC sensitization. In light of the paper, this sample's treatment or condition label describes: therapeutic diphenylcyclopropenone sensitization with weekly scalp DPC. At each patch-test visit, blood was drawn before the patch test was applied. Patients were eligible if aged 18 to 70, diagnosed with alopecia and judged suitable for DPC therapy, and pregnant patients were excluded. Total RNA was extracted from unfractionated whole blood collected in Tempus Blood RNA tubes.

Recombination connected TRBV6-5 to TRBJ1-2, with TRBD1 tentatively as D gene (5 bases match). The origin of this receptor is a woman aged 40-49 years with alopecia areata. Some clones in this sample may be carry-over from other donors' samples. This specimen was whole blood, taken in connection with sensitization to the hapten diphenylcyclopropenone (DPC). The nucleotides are TGTGCCAGCAGTTACGGCGGGACCTATGGCTACACCTTC. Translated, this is CASSYGGTYGYTF.